This TCR beta chain was recovered during a study of identical twins. The study, taken as a whole, reports: Models underestimated TCR alpha sharing (out-of-frame) in monozygotic twins.

This clonotype was counted only a few times. Its antigen remains unknown. TCRdb fed the 5' RACE reads into MiXCR, producing one record per CDR3 protein. The sample contains some 500,000 distinct CDR3 sequences, 12% to 15% of which appear only once. The same specimen was also included in a second study, on yellow fever vaccine responses in identical twins.

This clonotype originated in a woman younger than 35 in good health. Sequenced: CD4+ T cells sorted from blood.

The CDR3 region has the DNA TGTGCCAGTCAGGACACAGGGTTCGAGCAGTACTTC. It codes for CASQDTGFEQYF. The rearrangement uses TRBV6-5 and TRBJ2-7, with D tentatively TRBD1 (6 bases). There are 12 residues in the CDR3. Trimming stripped 9 bases from V and 6 bases from J, with 15 bases between. Germline assignment: CDR1 MNHEY and CDR2 SVGAGI.